The present T cell receptor (beta chain) was sequenced within a study of blood T cell repertoires in COVID-19 (TCRdb year 2020). Looking at the study overall: The collaborator samples originated in the United States, Italy and Spain and spanned the acute and convalescent phases of COVID-19. The prospective study material was composed of cDNA or gDNA derived from T cells, B-cell-depleted T cells, or PBMCs. Deeply sampled blood TCRbeta repertoires from subjects exposed to, actively infected with, or recovered from COVID-19 were included in the dataset. The repertoires were released in a freely available public database intended as a resource for research on the immune response to SARS-CoV-2. The samples were drawn from the first 160 participants of the ongoing ImmuneRACE study and from 950 to 1,500 subjects provided by 6 global collaborators. Sample metadata almost always included a de-identified subject ID, COVID-19 status, age in years and sex. Where available, HLA class I and class II types were taken from metadata supplied by the sample provider and were not determined by assay-based typing.

A note on this clone: Its recognized antigen is unknown. No quality values exist for individual bases; no much larger clone is one base distant.

The immunoSEQ Assay, a bias-controlled multiplex PCR, was used to amplify TCRbeta CDR3 regions from genomic DNA. In the paper's pipeline: The number of nucleated cells in each sample was estimated from the amplification of reference gene primers within the assay. To quantify the absolute abundance of each unique TCRbeta CDR3 rearrangement, sequence reads were collapsed and filtered. Productive Simpson clonality was computed per sample as the square root of Simpson's diversity index over productive rearrangements. The table was pulled from immuneACCESS by TCRdb, which kept in-frame rearrangements only. Such tables lose some clones; where checked, under half of the loss comes from unresolved V genes, and the rest has no known cause. V and J calls and clone size are copied from that table; D and trimming were computed from the DNA. The sample has 250,000 to 300,000 clones on record, 85% to 90% of them singletons. 15% of the sample is in the top ten clones.

The CDR3 runs 15 amino acids, cysteine and phenylalanine included. The kept DNA is CDR3 alone, 45 bases in frame from the first base. Trimming accounts for 1 base at V and 1 base at J, while the number of junction bases matched to no gene is 3. For CDR1 and CDR2, the germline V gene lists LGHNA and YNFKEQ. Participants in the prospective study were enrolled through a virtual design, were aged 18 to 89 years, and lived in approximately 25 United States geographic areas. To assign participants to cohorts, the prospective study relied on clinical history that participants themselves reported in a screening survey and a study questionnaire. Recovered participants in ImmuneRACE Cohort 3 were defined as having two consecutive negative NP/OP PCR tests, clearance from a healthcare professional, or resolution of symptoms. Each participant in the prospective study had whole blood, serum and a nasopharyngeal or oropharyngeal swab collected by mobile phlebotomists. Over an approximately 2-month period, participants in the prospective study had the option of providing additional blood draws and questionnaires. Before DNA extraction, blood samples from the prospective study were shipped at room temperature or frozen.

The paper's findings and limits, for the study overall: The amount of clinical and demographic metadata varied by source and participant and was provided uncurated.

The chain uses TRBV4-2 and TRBJ1-2; 7 bases in between match TRBD1. What was sequenced was PBMCs or T cells enriched from blood (not recorded which). This TCR derives from a man between 18 and 35 years old who had recovered from COVID-19. The nucleotides read TGTGCCAGCAGCCAAGGGGACAGCCTTAACTATGGCTACACCTTC. This yields the protein CASSQGDSLNYGYTF.